These 22 T cell receptor beta chains were sequenced from one sample in a study of blood T cell repertoires in COVID-19. Profiled with immunoSEQ multiplex PCR; TCRdb holds only in-frame clones, not every one. The table records over 85,000 clones, around 76% of them present only once. Sequenced material: peripheral blood. The receptors were gathered from a woman older than 75 with acute or convalescent COVID-19.

The V gene is TRBV11-1, the J gene TRBJ2-7, with 7 bases lining up with TRBD1. The CDR3 covers 15 residues. Trimming cost V 5 bases and J 2 bases; bases outside gene matches: 9. CDR1 and CDR2 (germline): SGHAT, FQDESV (reference sequence). The CDR3 protein is CASSKLQGPTYEQYF. In DNA, the CDR3 is TGTGCCAGCAGCAAACTACAGGGGCCTACCTACGAGCAGTACTTC.

Only a few counts were recorded for this clone. The chain uses TRBV19 and TRBJ2-7, with 10 nucleotides matching TRBD2. The trim removed 4 bases at V and 5 bases at J, leaving 8 bases unmatched. The CDR3 is 15 amino acids. CDR1 is LNHDA and CDR2 is SQIVND in the germline V gene (reference sequence). Written as DNA, the CDR3 is TGTGCCAGTAGTACCCCTAGCGGGAGTCGAAACGAGCAGTACTTC. Translated: CASSTPSGSRNEQYF.

This clone was detected a few times. V gene TRBV7-6 combines with J gene TRBJ2-3, with D possibly matching TRBD2 (6 bases). Germline CDR1 SGHVS, CDR2 FNYEAQ. This CDR3 region has 21 residues. Trimming left V 5 bases short and J 2 bases short, with 32 bases between. CDR3 loop: CASSTRWLRGRRIDHTDTQYF. The CDR3, as DNA: TGTGCCAGCAGCACCAGGTGGTTGCGGGGACGAAGAATCGATCACACAGATACGCAGTATTTT.

The chain uses TRBV11-2 and TRBJ2-7; TRBD1 aligns across 7 bases. CDR1 and CDR2 (germline): SGHAT, FQNNGV. Unmatched junction bases numbered 6, after V lost 2 bases and J lost 2 bases. The CDR3 spans 15 residues. CDR3 residues: CASSLTGQETYEQYF. The DNA of the CDR3 is TGTGCCAGCAGCTTAACCGGACAGGAAACCTACGAGCAGTACTTC.

This clone has just one count. The chain links TRBV5-4 to TRBJ2-7, with 7 bases that match TRBD2. J gave up 0 bases and V 2 bases, and 5 bases lay outside the gene matches. CDR3 size: 15 residues. Per the germline V gene, CDR1 is SGHNT and CDR2 is YYREEE (reference sequence). In DNA form, the CDR3 reads TGTGCCAGCAGCTTTGGGGGAGGGAACTCCTACGAGCAGTACTTC. Residues: CASSFGGGNSYEQYF.

The chain uses TRBV7-7 and TRBJ1-1; unclear D gene. CDR3 length: 13 amino acids. The V gene lost 5 bases and the J gene lost 4 bases, with 11 bases spanning the gap. Germline V gene data show CDR1 as SSHAT and CDR2 as FNYEAQ (reference sequence). CDR3 region: CASSPTPGTEAFF. The CDR3 coding sequence is TGTGCCAGCAGCCCGACCCCGGGCACTGAAGCTTTCTTT. The variable domain in full, completed from reference TRBV7-7 and TRBJ1-1, reads GAGVSQSPRYKVTKRGQDVTLRCDPISSHATLYWYQQALGQGPEFLTYFNYEAQPDKSGLPSDRFSAERPEGSISTLTIQRTEQRDSAMYRCASSPTPGTEAFFGQGTRLTVV.

For the CDR3, the DNA is TGTGCCTGGAGTGTACGAGGGGACACCAGGCAGCCCCAGCATTTT. This gives the protein CAWSVRGDTRQPQHF. This chain connects TRBV30 to TRBJ1-5, with a possible D match to TRBD1 (6 bases). Germline CDR1 and CDR2: GTSNPN and SVGIG (reference sequence). V lost 0 bases, J lost 7 bases, and 16 bases lay in between. The CDR3 is made up of 15 amino acids.

The rearrangement links TRBV7-2 to TRBJ1-2; 8 bases are a match to TRBD1. V gave up 8 bases and J gave up 8 bases; unmatched junction bases: 10. The CDR3 runs 13 residues. CDR1 and CDR2 from the germline V gene are SGHTA and FQGNSA. In nucleotides, the CDR3 is TGTGCCAGCGGACGGGACAGGCAAAGCGGCTACACCTTC. Its translation: CASGRDRQSGYTF.

This clone was seen just once. The chain employs TRBV10-2 and TRBJ1-2; tentatively, D is TRBD1 (6 bases). V shed 0 bases and J shed 4 bases, with 12 bases lying between them. CDR1 WSHSY and CDR2 SAAADI come from the germline V gene. The CDR3 spans 15 residues. CDR3 DNA: TGCGCCAGCAGTGAGTCGAAAGGGACACTCTATGGCTACACCTTC. It encodes CASSESKGTLYGYTF.

This clone was found a few times. The chain combines TRBV28 with TRBJ1-2; a weak D match, TRBD1 (5 bases). Trimming took 2 bases from V and 8 from J, leaving 18 bases between them. Per germline, CDR1 MDHEN and CDR2 SYDVKM. The CDR3 sequence is 15 residues long. This CDR3 is CASSLQQGAKEGYTF. CDR3 DNA sequence: TGTGCCAGCAGTTTACAACAAGGGGCGAAGGAAGGCTACACCTTC.

The J gene is TRBJ1-1, the V gene TRBV10-1; 8 bases agree with TRBD1. Germline loops: CDR1 WNHNN, CDR2 SYGVQD (reference sequence). The CDR3 consists of 16 residues. V trimming: 2 bases; J trimming: 3 bases; junction bases outside the gene matches: 8. CDR3 amino acids: CASSEPDREKDTEAFF. DNA for the CDR3: TGCGCCAGCAGTGAGCCGGACAGGGAGAAGGACACTGAAGCTTTCTTT.

The chain recombines TRBV18 with TRBJ1-4, with 8 positions matching TRBD1. The CDR3 is made up of 15 amino acids. Trimming at V came to 3 bases and at J to 7 bases, leaving 7 bases not matched to a gene. CDR1 and CDR2 from the germline V gene are KGHSH and LQKENI. The CDR3 region has the DNA TGTGCCAGCTCACCGCCCAGGGGGCGAGGTGAAAAACTGTTTTTT. Its protein product is CASSPPRGRGEKLFF.

The V call is TRBV7-2, the J call TRBJ2-1, with D tentatively TRBD2 (6 bases). Germline V gene lookup returns CDR1 SGHTA and CDR2 FQGNSA. This CDR3 comprises 15 residues. V was cut by 5 bases and J by 1 base, with 12 bases left in between. DNA for the CDR3: TGTGCCAGCAGCCCCCGGGGACTTTCCTACAATGAGCAGTTCTTC. This codes for CASSPRGLSYNEQFF.

V is TRBV7-2 and J is TRBJ1-6; possibly TRBD1 for D (5 bases). Trimming removed 1 base from V and 11 bases from J, with 9 bases in between. Germline V gives CDR1 SGHTA, CDR2 FQGNSA. The CDR3 has 13 amino acids. This CDR3 reads CASSLGGGAPLHF. For the CDR3, the DNA is TGTGCCAGCAGCTTAGGGGGGGGTGCACCCCTCCACTTT.

The V gene is TRBV5-1, the J gene TRBJ2-3; D not resolved. Germline V CDR1 and CDR2: SGHRS, YFSETQ. The V gene lost 1 base and the J gene lost 0 bases, with 9 bases spanning the gap. This CDR3 has 15 residues. Here the CDR3 reads CASSLPLTSTDTQYF. The CDR3 region has the DNA TGCGCCAGCAGCTTGCCGCTTACTAGCACAGATACGCAGTATTTT.

This clone was seen only a few times. V gene TRBV5-3 combines with J gene TRBJ2-3, with 8 positions matching TRBD1. TRBV5-3 is given ORF status, its function remaining uncertain. CDR3 length equals 20 residues. Losses at the gene ends were 4 bases for V and 4 bases for J; bases not matched to a gene: 23. The DNA for the CDR3 is TGTGCCAGAAGCCCGCGGACAGGGTGGAGGCTTGGGGATTCCTCAGATACGCAGTATTTT. Translation gives CARSPRTGWRLGDSSDTQYF.

This rearrangement joins TRBV7-9 to TRBJ1-1, with D hard to call. The CDR3 runs to 15 residues. The germline V gene encodes CDR1 SEHNR and CDR2 FQNEAQ (reference sequence). With 3 bases removed from V and 5 bases from J, the gap between germline ends came to 16 bases. CDR3 coding DNA: TGTGCCAGCAGCTTTGAGGCAGGCCGAGGGACTGAAGCTTTCTTT. It specifies CASSFEAGRGTEAFF.

This clone turned up a few times. CDR3 amino acids: CASSIESTSVQETQYF. The CDR3 nucleotides read TGTGCCAGTAGTATAGAGTCTACTAGCGTTCAAGAGACCCAGTACTTC. The chain uses TRBV19 and TRBJ2-5; TRBD2 matches 7 bases. Per the germline V gene, CDR1 is LNHDA and CDR2 is SQIVND (reference sequence). With V trimmed by 0 bases and J by 2 bases, 6 bases remained unmatched. This CDR3 has 16 amino acids.

Remarks on this clone: This specimen includes other DNA sequences encoding the same CDR3. The gene calls are TRBV5-1 and TRBJ1-3; TRBD1 agrees at 7 bases. The germline V gene has CDR1 SGHRS and CDR2 YFSETQ. The CDR3 is made up of 14 amino acids. J gave up 4 bases and V 2 bases, and 3 bases lay outside the gene matches. CDR3 region: CASSLGTAGNTIYF. CDR3 coding DNA: TGCGCCAGCAGCTTAGGGACAGCGGGAAACACCATATATTTT.

This chain connects TRBV7-9 to TRBJ2-4, with 8 nucleotides matching TRBD2. Germline loops: CDR1 SEHNR, CDR2 FQNEAQ (reference sequence). CDR3 size: 15 residues. Trimming removed 5 bases from V and 4 bases from J; junction bases left unmatched: 7. The CDR3 nucleotides are TGTGCCAGCAGCCCCTCACTAGCGGAGAAAAACATTCAGTACTTC. Translating it yields CASSPSLAEKNIQYF.

The rearrangement joins TRBV28 to TRBJ1-1, with TRBD1 identical over 7 bases. This CDR3 has 12 residues. CDR1 is MDHEN and CDR2 is SYDVKM in the germline V gene. Germline trimming cut 6 bases from V and 10 bases from J; bases unmatched to any gene: 8. Here the CDR3 reads CASSRDSRVAFF. DNA of the CDR3: TGTGCCAGCAGCCGGGACAGTAGGGTAGCTTTCTTT.

The rearrangement uses TRBV2 and TRBJ1-5; 7 bases line up with TRBD1. The V segment lost 7 bases and the J segment 0 bases; nucleotides outside the gene matches: 3. CDR1 and CDR2 from the germline V gene are SNHLY and FYNNEI. This CDR3 is 14 amino acids long. CDR3 loop: CASNGQVSNQPQHF. The CDR3 DNA is TGTGCCAGCAACGGACAGGTTAGCAATCAGCCCCAGCATTTT.